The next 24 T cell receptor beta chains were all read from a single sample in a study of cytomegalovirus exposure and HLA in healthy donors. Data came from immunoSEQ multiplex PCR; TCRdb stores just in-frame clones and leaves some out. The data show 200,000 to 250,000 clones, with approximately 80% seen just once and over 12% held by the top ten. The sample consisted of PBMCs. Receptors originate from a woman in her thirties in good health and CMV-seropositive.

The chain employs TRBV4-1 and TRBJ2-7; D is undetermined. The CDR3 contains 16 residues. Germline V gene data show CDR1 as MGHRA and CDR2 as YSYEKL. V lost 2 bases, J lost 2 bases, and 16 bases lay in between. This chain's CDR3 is CASSQLLTPRPYEQYF. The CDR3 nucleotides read TGCGCCAGCAGCCAACTCCTGACTCCGAGGCCCTACGAGCAGTACTTC.

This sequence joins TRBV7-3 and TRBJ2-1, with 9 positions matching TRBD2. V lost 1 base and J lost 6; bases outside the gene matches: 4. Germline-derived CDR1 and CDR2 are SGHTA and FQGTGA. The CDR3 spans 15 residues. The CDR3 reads CASSLMGGRGNEQFF. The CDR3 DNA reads TGTGCCAGCAGCTTAATGGGCGGGAGGGGCAATGAGCAGTTCTTC.

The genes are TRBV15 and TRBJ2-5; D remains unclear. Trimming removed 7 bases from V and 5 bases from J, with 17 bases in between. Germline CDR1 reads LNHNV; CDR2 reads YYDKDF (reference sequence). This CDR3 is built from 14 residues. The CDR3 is CATTPRRQGETQYF. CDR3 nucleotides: TGTGCCACCACCCCTCGGCGGCAAGGCGAGACCCAGTACTTC.

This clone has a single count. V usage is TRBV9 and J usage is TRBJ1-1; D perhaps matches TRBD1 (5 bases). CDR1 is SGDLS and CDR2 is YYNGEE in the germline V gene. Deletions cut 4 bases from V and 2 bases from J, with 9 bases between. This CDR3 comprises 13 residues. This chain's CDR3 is CASSQGPNTEAFF. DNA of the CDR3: TGTGCCAGCAGCCAGGGTCCTAACACTGAAGCTTTCTTT.

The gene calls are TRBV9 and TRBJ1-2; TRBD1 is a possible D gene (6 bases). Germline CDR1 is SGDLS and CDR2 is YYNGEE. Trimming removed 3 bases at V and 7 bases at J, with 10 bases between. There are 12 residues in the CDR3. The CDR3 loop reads CASSGTGSGYTF. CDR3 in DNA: TGTGCCAGCAGCGGTACAGGGTCTGGCTACACCTTC. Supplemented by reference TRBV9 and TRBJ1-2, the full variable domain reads DSGVTQTPKHLITATGQRVTLRCSPRSGDLSVYWYQQSLDQGLQFLIQYYNGEERAKGNILERFSAQQFPDLHSELNLSSLELGDSALYFCASSGTGSGYTFGSGTRLTVV.

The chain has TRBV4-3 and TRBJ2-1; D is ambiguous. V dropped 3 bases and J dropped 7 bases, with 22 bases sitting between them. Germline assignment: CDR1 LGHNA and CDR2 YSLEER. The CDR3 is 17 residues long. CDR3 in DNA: TGCGCCAGCAGCCATAAGAGCGTAGAAGGGCCAGTGAATGAGCAGTTCTTC. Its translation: CASSHKSVEGPVNEQFF.

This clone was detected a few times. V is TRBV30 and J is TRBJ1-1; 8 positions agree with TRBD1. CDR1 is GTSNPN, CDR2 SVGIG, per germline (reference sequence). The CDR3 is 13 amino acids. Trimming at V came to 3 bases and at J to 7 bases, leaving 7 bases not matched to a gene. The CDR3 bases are TGTGCCTGGAGCCGACAGGGGATTGGTGAAGCTTTCTTT. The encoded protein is CAWSRQGIGEAFF.

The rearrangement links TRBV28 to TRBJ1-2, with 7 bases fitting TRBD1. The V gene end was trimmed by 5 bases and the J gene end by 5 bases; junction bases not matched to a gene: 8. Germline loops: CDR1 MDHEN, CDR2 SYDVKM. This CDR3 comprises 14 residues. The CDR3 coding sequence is TGTGCCAGCAGTAGGGGGGGACAGACTTATGGCTACACCTTC. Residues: CASSRGGQTYGYTF.

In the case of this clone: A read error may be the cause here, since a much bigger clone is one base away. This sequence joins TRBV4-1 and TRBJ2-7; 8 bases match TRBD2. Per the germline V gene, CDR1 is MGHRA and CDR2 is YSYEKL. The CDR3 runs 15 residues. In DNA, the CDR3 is TGCGCCGGCAGCCAAGAACTAGCGGAGGCCTACGAGCAGTACTTC. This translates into CAGSQELAEAYEQYF.

This chain's CDR3 is CASSSSGANVLTF. CDR3 nucleotides: TGTGCCAGCAGCAGCTCTGGGGCCAACGTCCTGACTTTC. This chain uses TRBV2 with TRBJ2-6; D gene uncertain. In germline, CDR1 is SNHLY, CDR2 FYNNEI. The V end lost 6 bases, the J end lost 0 bases, and 3 bases lay between the germline ends. CDR3 size: 13 residues.

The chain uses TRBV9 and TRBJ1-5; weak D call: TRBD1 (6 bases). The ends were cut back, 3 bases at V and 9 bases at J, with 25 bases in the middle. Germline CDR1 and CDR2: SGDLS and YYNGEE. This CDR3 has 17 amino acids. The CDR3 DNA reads TGTGCCAGCAGCGCGAGTGACTCGACAGGCTTTGGGGGGCCCCAGCATTTT. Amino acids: CASSASDSTGFGGPQHF. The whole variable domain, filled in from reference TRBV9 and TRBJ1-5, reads DSGVTQTPKHLITATGQRVTLRCSPRSGDLSVYWYQQSLDQGLQFLIQYYNGEERAKGNILERFSAQQFPDLHSELNLSSLELGDSALYFCASSASDSTGFGGPQHFGDGTRLSIL.

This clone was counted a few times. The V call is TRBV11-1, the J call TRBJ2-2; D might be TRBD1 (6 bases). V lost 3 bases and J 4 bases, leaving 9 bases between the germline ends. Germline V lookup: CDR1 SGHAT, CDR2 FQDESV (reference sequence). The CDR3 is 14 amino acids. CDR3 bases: TGTGCCAGCAGCTTGGACAGATCCACCGGGGAGCTGTTTTTT. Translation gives CASSLDRSTGELFF. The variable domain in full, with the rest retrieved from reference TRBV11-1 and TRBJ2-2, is EAEVAQSPRYKITEKSQAVAFWCDPISGHATLYWYRQILGQGPELLVQFQDESVVDDSQLPKDRFSAERLKGVDSTLKIQPAELGDSAMYLCASSLDRSTGELFFGEGSRLTVL.

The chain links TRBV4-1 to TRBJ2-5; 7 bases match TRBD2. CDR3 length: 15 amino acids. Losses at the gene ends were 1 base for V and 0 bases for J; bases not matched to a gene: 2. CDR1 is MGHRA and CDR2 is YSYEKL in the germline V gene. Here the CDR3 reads CASSQVGLHQETQYF. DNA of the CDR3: TGCGCCAGCAGCCAAGTGGGACTACACCAAGAGACCCAGTACTTC.

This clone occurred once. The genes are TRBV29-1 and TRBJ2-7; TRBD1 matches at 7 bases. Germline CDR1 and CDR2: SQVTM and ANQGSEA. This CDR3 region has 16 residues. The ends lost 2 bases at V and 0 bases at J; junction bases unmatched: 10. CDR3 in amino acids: CSVEMGDSTHSYEQYF. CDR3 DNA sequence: TGCAGCGTTGAAATGGGGGACAGCACGCACTCCTACGAGCAGTACTTC.

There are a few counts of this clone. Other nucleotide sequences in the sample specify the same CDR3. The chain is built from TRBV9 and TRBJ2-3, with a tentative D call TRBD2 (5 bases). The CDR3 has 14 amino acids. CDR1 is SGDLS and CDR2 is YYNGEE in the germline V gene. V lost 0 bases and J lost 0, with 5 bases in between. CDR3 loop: CASSVAGSTDTQYF. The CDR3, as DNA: TGTGCCAGCAGCGTAGCGGGAAGCACAGATACGCAGTATTTT.

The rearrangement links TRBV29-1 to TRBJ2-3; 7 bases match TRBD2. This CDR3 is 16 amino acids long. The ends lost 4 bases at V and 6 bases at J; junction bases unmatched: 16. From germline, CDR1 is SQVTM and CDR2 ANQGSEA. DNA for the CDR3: TGCAGCGTTGCGTTGGGAACTGGGAGGGTGGGGGATACGCAGTATTTT. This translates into CSVALGTGRVGDTQYF.

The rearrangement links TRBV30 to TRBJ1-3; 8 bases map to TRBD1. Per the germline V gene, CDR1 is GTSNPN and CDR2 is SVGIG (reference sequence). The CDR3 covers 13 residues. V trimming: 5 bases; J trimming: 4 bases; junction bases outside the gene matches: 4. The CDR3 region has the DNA TGTGCCTGGGGACAGGGAACGGGAAACACCATATATTTT. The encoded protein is CAWGQGTGNTIYF.

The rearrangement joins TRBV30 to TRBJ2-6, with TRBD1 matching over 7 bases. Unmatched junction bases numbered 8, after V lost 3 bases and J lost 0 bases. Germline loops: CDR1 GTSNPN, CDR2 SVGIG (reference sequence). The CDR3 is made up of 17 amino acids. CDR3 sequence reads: CAWRRGRTRSGANVLTF. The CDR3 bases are TGTGCCTGGAGGAGGGGGCGAACTCGCTCTGGGGCCAACGTCCTGACTTTC.

The chain's CDR3 is CASSPPGRSEQYF. In DNA form, the CDR3 reads TGTGCCAGCAGCCCCCCCGGGAGGTCCGAGCAGTACTTC. J is TRBJ2-7 and V is TRBV9, with 7 bases identical to TRBD2. Germline values: CDR1 SGDLS, CDR2 YYNGEE. V lost 4 bases to trimming and J lost 6 bases; unmatched junction nucleotides: 7. The CDR3 spans 13 residues.

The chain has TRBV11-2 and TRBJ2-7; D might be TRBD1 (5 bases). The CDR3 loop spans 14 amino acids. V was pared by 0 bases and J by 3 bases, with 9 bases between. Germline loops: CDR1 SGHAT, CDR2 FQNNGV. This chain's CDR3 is CASSLDPGYYEQYF. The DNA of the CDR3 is TGTGCCAGCAGCTTAGACCCAGGGTACTACGAGCAGTACTTC.

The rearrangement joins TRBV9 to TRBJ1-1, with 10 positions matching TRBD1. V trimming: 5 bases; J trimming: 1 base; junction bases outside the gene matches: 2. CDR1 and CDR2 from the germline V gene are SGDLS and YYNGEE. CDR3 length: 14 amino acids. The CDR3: CASSGQGGNTEAFF. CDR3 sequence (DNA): TGTGCCAGCAGTGGACAGGGGGGGAACACTGAAGCTTTCTTT.

The CDR3 region is CAWSVPSGRDNEQFF. DNA for the CDR3: TGTGCCTGGAGTGTACCTAGCGGGAGGGACAATGAGCAGTTCTTC. The chain joins TRBV30 to TRBJ2-1; 12 positions agree with TRBD2. The CDR3 is 15 amino acids. The germline V gene has CDR1 GTSNPN and CDR2 SVGIG (reference sequence). With 0 bases clipped from V and 5 bases from J, the junction kept 2 bases outside the gene matches. Looking up the rest from reference TRBV30 and TRBJ2-1 gives the full variable domain: SQTIHQWPATLVQPVGSPLSLECTVEGTSNPNLYWYRQAAGRGLQLLFYSVGIGQISSEVPQNLSASRPQDRQFILSSKKLLLSDSGFYLCAWSVPSGRDNEQFFGPGTRLTVL.

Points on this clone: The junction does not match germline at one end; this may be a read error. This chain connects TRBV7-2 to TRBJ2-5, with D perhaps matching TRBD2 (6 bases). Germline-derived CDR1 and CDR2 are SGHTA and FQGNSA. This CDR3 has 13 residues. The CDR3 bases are TGTGCCAGCAGCTCGCTATCGAGCTCCGGGGGAGACTTC. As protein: CASSSLSSSGGDF.

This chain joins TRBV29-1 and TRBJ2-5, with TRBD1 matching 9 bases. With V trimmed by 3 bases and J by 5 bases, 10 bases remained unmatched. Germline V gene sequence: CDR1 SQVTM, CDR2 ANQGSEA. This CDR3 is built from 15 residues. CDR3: CSVEKTGGIGETQYF. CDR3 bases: TGCAGCGTTGAGAAGACAGGGGGGATAGGGGAGACCCAGTACTTC. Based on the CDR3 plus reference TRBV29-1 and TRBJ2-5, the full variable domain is SAVISQKPSRDICQRGTSLTIQCQVDSQVTMMFWYRQQPGQSLTLIATANQGSEATYESGFVIDKFPISRPNLTFSTLTVSNMSPEDSSIYLCSVEKTGGIGETQYFGPGTRLLVL.